The rows below give T cell receptor beta chains drawn from one sample of a study of cytomegalovirus exposure and HLA in healthy donors. Generated by immunoSEQ multiplex PCR, the TCRdb table keeps only in-frame clones and is missing some. Of fewer than 120,000 clones listed, 76% are singletons. The material sequenced was PBMCs. The receptors here all came from a young man in good health and CMV-seropositive. Each CDR3 is given with its conserved first and last residue. The D gene is left open where the match is weak. Some rows mark clone size as missing; the rest say once, few, many or name a class of expanded clone.

>TRBV19|TRBJ1-1|NA|NA
CASSEDQGRVYTEAFF
TGTGCCAGTAGTGAAGACCAGGGGAGGGTTTACACTGAAGCTTTCTTT
>TRBV29-1|TRBJ2-3|NA|NA
CSALPPGSTDTQYF
TGCAGCGCCCTCCCGCCAGGGAGCACAGATACGCAGTATTTT
>TRBV5-4|TRBJ1-3|NA|NA
CASSSATGIRNTIYF
TGTGCCAGCAGCTCCGCCACAGGGATACGGAACACCATATATTTT
>TRBV7-7|TRBJ2-5|NA|NA
CASSFSTGETQYF
TGTGCTAGCAGCTTCTCTACCGGGGAGACCCAGTACTTC
>TRBV7-2|TRBJ2-5|TRBD1|NA
CASSLMGRGPVETQYF
TGTGCCAGCAGCTTAATGGGCAGGGGGCCTGTGGAGACCCAGTACTTC
>TRBV19|TRBJ1-5|TRBD1|few
CASTGTGGRWAQHF
TGTGCCAGTACCGGGACAGGGGGCCGGTGGGCCCAGCATTTT
>TRBV5-4|TRBJ2-7|NA|NA
CASSLEGRRGEQYF
TGTGCCAGCAGCCTGGAGGGGAGGAGGGGCGAGCAGTACTTC
>TRBV28|TRBJ2-2|TRBD1|NA
CASSFISRTGTGELFF
TGTGCCAGCAGTTTCATCTCGAGGACAGGGACCGGGGAGCTGTTTTTT
>TRBV27|TRBJ1-3|TRBD1|NA
CASSLRTGLSGNTIYF
TGTGCCAGCAGTTTACGGACAGGGCTCTCTGGAAACACCATATATTTT
>TRBV19|TRBJ1-3|TRBD1|NA
CASSLYRDRSSGNTIYF
TGTGCCAGTAGCCTGTACCGGGACAGATCCTCTGGAAACACCATATATTTT
>TRBV4-3|TRBJ2-7|TRBD2|NA
CASSPRTSGGASSYEQYF
TGCGCCAGCAGCCCAAGGACTAGCGGGGGAGCAAGCTCCTACGAGCAGTACTTC
>TRBV7-3|TRBJ2-1|NA|NA
CASSPRVGGSSYNEQFF
TGTGCCAGCAGCCCAAGGGTGGGGGGTAGCTCCTACAATGAGCAGTTCTTC
>TRBV19|TRBJ1-1|NA|NA
CASRTAMNTEAFF
TGTGCCAGTAGGACTGCGATGAACACTGAAGCTTTCTTT
>TRBV7-2|TRBJ2-7|TRBD2|NA
CASSLEGSGGAYEQYF
TGTGCCAGCAGCTTAGAGGGCAGCGGGGGGGCCTACGAGCAGTACTTC
>TRBV29-1|TRBJ1-2|NA|NA
CSVAGLDGLGYTF
TGCAGCGTTGCGGGACTCGACGGACTTGGCTACACCTTC
>TRBV6-5|TRBJ1-2|NA|NA
CASRRTELNYGYTF
TGTGCCAGCAGGAGGACAGAACTTAACTATGGCTACACCTTC
>TRBV6-5|TRBJ1-1|NA|NA
CASSYFPTLMNTEAFF
TGTGCCAGCAGTTACTTCCCGACACTGATGAACACTGAAGCTTTCTTT
>TRBV6-5|TRBJ1-3|NA|few
CASKAGMIGNTIYF
TGTGCCAGCAAGGCGGGGATGATTGGAAACACCATATATTTT
>TRBV19|TRBJ2-5|NA|once
CASSLVPGSGETQYF
TGTGCCAGTAGCCTAGTGCCGGGGTCTGGAGAGACCCAGTACTTC
>TRBV11-2|TRBJ2-7|TRBD1|NA
CASRDAGTASYEQYF
TGTGCCAGCCGAGACGCCGGGACAGCCTCCTACGAGCAGTACTTC
>TRBV27|TRBJ2-7|TRBD2|NA
CASSVPGLAGGSSYEQYF
TGTGCCAGCAGCGTCCCGGGACTAGCGGGGGGAAGCTCCTACGAGCAGTACTTC
>TRBV4-3|TRBJ2-1|NA|NA
CASSQDSGANEQFF
TGCGCCAGCAGCCAAGATTCTGGAGCCAATGAGCAGTTCTTC
>TRBV27|TRBJ2-7|NA|NA
CASSLDRVPYEQYF
TGTGCCAGCAGTTTGGACAGAGTCCCCTACGAGCAGTACTTC
>TRBV4-3|TRBJ1-4|TRBD1|NA
CASSQGQGNEKLFF
TGCGCCAGCAGCCAAGGACAGGGAAATGAAAAACTGTTTTTT
>TRBV5-1|TRBJ1-1|TRBD1|few
CASSHQGALGTEAFF
TGCGCCAGCAGTCACCAGGGGGCTCTGGGGACTGAAGCTTTCTTT
>TRBV27|TRBJ1-5|TRBD1|NA
CASSTGTAHSWPQHF
TGTGCCAGCAGTACCGGGACAGCTCACTCCTGGCCCCAGCATTTT
>TRBV7-9|TRBJ1-6|TRBD1|NA
CASSLEGDRLSPLHF
TGTGCCAGCAGCTTAGAGGGGGACAGGTTGTCTCCCCTCCACTTT
>TRBV4-3|TRBJ2-7|TRBD2|NA
CASSQDWKGGGAYEQYF
TGCGCCAGCAGCCAAGACTGGAAGGGCGGGGGAGCCTACGAGCAGTACTTC
>TRBV30|TRBJ2-3|TRBD2|NA
CAWATPVAGGRRSDTQYF
TGTGCCTGGGCAACTCCCGTAGCGGGGGGCCGACGATCAGATACGCAGTATTTT
>TRBV7-2|TRBJ2-5|NA|NA
CASSLALGRGQETQYF
TGTGCCAGCAGCTTAGCGCTCGGCAGGGGACAAGAGACCCAGTACTTC
>TRBV7-9|TRBJ1-2|NA|NA
CASSFGGGAYGYTF
TGTGCCAGCAGCTTCGGTGGGGGCGCCTATGGCTACACCTTC
>TRBV27|TRBJ2-1|TRBD2|NA
CASSWSGGGYNEQFF
TGTGCCAGCAGCTGGAGCGGGGGGGGTTACAATGAGCAGTTCTTC
>TRBV19|TRBJ2-7|NA|NA
CASRLGDEQYF
TGTGCCAGTAGACTAGGAGACGAGCAGTACTTC
>TRBV29-1|TRBJ1-5|NA|NA
CSVAGPNQPQHF
TGCAGCGTTGCAGGGCCCAATCAGCCCCAGCATTTT
>TRBV7-8|TRBJ1-1|NA|NA
CASSLAAGGARTEAFF
TGTGCCAGCAGCTTAGCCGCCGGAGGGGCGCGAACTGAAGCTTTCTTT